This T cell receptor beta chain was retrieved from a study of blood T cell repertoires in COVID-19. On the study more broadly: Sources were T cells, B-cell-depleted T cells, or PBMCs; the material itself was cDNA or gDNA.

Original analysis: By means of reference gene primer amplification, nucleated cell counts were estimated. Clones were read by immunoSEQ multiplex PCR, and TCRdb kept only the in-frame ones, dropping some. That table gives V, J and clone size, and the DNA gave D and trimming. Of roughly 300,000 clones in the sample, over 70% were seen once. The origin of this receptor is a woman in her 40s who had recovered from COVID-19. Sequenced: peripheral blood.

The CDR3: CASSRPDSERNYGYTF. CDR3 bases: TGTGCCAGCAGCCGCCCTGACAGCGAACGTAACTATGGCTACACCTTC. This chain links TRBV7-9 with TRBJ1-2, with D tentatively TRBD1 (5 bases). Deletions cut 5 bases from V and 1 base from J, with 17 bases between. The CDR3 has 16 amino acids. Per germline, CDR1 SEHNR and CDR2 FQNEAQ (reference sequence).